This TCR beta chain was retrieved from a study of T cell changes during pregnancy in multiple sclerosis. The data were produced by immunoSEQ multiplex PCR, yet TCRdb's version contains in-frame clones alone and is incomplete. The table includes about 52,000 clones, approximately 92% detected once. This CDR3 contains 14 residues. Trimming cost V 1 base and J 5 bases, with 10 bases left between them. Germline CDR1 reads LNHDA; CDR2 reads SQIVND (reference sequence). The source material was CD4+ T cells from peripheral blood mononuclear cells, sampled in the third trimester of pregnancy. The chain uses TRBV19 and TRBJ2-3; D uncertain. This clonotype originated in a female donor with multiple sclerosis, enrolled in a pregnancy study. The CDR3 sequence is CASSIGKIVDTQYF. In nucleotides, the CDR3 is TGTGCCAGTAGTATAGGTAAAATTGTAGATACGCAGTATTTT.